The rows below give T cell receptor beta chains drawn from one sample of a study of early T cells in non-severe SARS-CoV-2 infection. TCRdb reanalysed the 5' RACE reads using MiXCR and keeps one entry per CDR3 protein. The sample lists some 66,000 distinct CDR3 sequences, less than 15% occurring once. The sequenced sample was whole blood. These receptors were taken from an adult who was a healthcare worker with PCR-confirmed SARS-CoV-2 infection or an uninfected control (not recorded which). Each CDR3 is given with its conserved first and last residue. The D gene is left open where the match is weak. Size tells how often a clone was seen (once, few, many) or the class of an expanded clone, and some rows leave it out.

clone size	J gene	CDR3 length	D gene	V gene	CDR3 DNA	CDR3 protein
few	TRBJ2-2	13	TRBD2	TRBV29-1	TGCAGCGTTGGCGGGAGGGCTTCCGGGGAGCTGTTTTTT	CSVGGRASGELFF
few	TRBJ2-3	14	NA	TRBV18	TGTGCCAGCTCACCACCGGGGATGACAGATACGCAGTATTTT	CASSPPGMTDTQYF
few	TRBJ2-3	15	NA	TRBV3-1	TGTGCCAGCAGCCGACGTCCCGAAAGGTCAGATACGCAGTATTTT	CASSRRPERSDTQYF
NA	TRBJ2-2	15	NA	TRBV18	TGTGCCAGCTCCAGAACGCAGGGAGAGGCCGGGGAGCTGTTTTTT	CASSRTQGEAGELFF
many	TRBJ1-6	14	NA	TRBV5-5	TGTGCCAGCAGCTTGGCAGGCGGAAATTCACCCCTCCACTTT	CASSLAGGNSPLHF
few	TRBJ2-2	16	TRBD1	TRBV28	TGTGCCACCCTAACGACCAGGACAGGGCTTAACGGGGAGCTGTTTTTT	CATLTTRTGLNGELFF
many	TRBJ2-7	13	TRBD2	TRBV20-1	TGCAGTGCTGGGAGGACTAGCGTCAACGAGCAGTACTTC	CSAGRTSVNEQYF
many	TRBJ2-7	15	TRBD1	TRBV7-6	TGTGCCAGCAGCTCACCGTCCGGGACAGGTGGCGAGCAGTACTTC	CASSSPSGTGGEQYF
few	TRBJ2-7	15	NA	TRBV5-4	TGTGCCAGCAGCTCGCCGGGGCTAGCGTCCTACGAGCAGTACTTC	CASSSPGLASYEQYF
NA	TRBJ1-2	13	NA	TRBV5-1	TGCGCCAGCAGCGTTGGGCCGGGAAATGGCTACACCTTC	CASSVGPGNGYTF
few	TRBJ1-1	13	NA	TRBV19	TGTGCCAGTCAGAACATCCTGAACACTGAAGCTTTCTTT	CASQNILNTEAFF
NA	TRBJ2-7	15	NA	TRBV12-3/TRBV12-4	TGTGCCAGCAGTTTATCCGGACTCAACACCTACGAGCAGTACTTC	CASSLSGLNTYEQYF
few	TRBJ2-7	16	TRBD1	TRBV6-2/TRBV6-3	TGTGCCAGCAGTCACGCGGGACAGGGGAGGGCCTACGAGCAGTACTTC	CASSHAGQGRAYEQYF
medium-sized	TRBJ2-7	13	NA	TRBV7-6	TGTGCCAGCAGCTTAGGACCAAACTACGAGCAGTACTTC	CASSLGPNYEQYF
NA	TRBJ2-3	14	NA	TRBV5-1	TGCGCCAGCAGCCAAGGGACAATCACAGATACGCAGTATTTT	CASSQGTITDTQYF
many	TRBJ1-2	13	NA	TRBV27	TGTGCCAGCCGACGGACGGCTAACTATGGCTACACCTTC	CASRRTANYGYTF
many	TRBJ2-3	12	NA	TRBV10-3	TGTGCCATCAGACACGAGGGGGATACGCAGTATTTT	CAIRHEGDTQYF
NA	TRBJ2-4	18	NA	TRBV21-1	TGTGCCAGCAGCAAGAGGCCAGGGGGGTGTGGGGCCAAAAACATTCAGTACTTC	CASSKRPGGCGAKNIQYF
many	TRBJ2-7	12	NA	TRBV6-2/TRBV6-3	TGTGCCAGCAGTTACCACGGCATCGAGCAGTACTTC	CASSYHGIEQYF
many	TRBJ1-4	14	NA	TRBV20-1	TGCAGTGCGCTTAACCGTGCAACTAATGAAAAACTGTTTTTT	CSALNRATNEKLFF
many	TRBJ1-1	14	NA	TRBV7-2	TGTGCCAGCAGCCAGGGACTGATGAACACTGAAGCTTTCTTT	CASSQGLMNTEAFF
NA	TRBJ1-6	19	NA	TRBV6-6	TGTGCCAGCAGGCGACCGGGACAAGCCTTTAGCTCCTATAATTCACCCCTCCACTTT	CASRRPGQAFSSYNSPLHF
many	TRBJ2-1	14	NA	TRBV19	TGTGCCAGTAGTATAGCCTCAGGGTCGGATGAGCAGTTCTTC	CASSIASGSDEQFF
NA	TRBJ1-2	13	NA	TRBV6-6	TGTGCCAGTTTTCGGCCACGGAACTATGGCTACACCTTC	CASFRPRNYGYTF
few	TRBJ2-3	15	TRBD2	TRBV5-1	TGCGCCAGCAGCTTCGGGACTAGCGGCACAGATACGCAGTATTTT	CASSFGTSGTDTQYF
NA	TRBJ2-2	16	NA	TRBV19	TGTGCCAGTAGTATATTGACGTCCGCGGGCACCGGGGAGCTGTTTTTT	CASSILTSAGTGELFF
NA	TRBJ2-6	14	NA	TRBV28	TGTGCCAGCAGTCCCACAACTGGGGCCAACGTCCTGACTTTC	CASSPTTGANVLTF
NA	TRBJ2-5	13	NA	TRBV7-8	TGTGCCAGCAGCACGCGCCAAGTAGAGACCCAGTACTTC	CASSTRQVETQYF
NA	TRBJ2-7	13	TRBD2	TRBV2	TGTGCCAGCAGATTAGCGGGGTACGGCGAGCAGTACTTC	CASRLAGYGEQYF
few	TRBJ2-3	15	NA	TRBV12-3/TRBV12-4	TGTGCCAGCAGTTTAATATGGGGGTTGACAGATACGCAGTATTTT	CASSLIWGLTDTQYF
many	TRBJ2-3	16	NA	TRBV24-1	TGTGCCACCAGTGACTCGGAGAAGTTTAGCACAGATACGCAGTATTTT	CATSDSEKFSTDTQYF
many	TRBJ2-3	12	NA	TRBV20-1	TGCAGTGCCACGAAGTCCCCAGATACGCAGTATTTT	CSATKSPDTQYF
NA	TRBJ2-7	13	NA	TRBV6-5	TGTGCCAGCAGGGGCGGACCGAGCTACGAGCAGTACTTC	CASRGGPSYEQYF
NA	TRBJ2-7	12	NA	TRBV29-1	TGCAGCGTTGCGGGCCGGGGCTACGAGCAGTACTTC	CSVAGRGYEQYF
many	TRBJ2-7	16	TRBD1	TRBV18	TGTGCCAGCTCACCACCCCAGGGGCAGGGGGCCTACGAGCAGTACTTC	CASSPPQGQGAYEQYF
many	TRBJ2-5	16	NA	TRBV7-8	TGTGCCAGCAGCTTAGGACCGCCGCTTAGCCAAGAGACCCAGTACTTC	CASSLGPPLSQETQYF
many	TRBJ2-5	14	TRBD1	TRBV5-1	TGCGCCAGCAGCTCCCCCGACAGGGAAGAGACCCAGTACTTC	CASSSPDREETQYF
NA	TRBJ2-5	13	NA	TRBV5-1	TGCGCCAGCTTCTCGGACGGGCAGGAGACCCAGTACTTC	CASFSDGQETQYF
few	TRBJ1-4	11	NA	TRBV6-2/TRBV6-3	TGTGCCAGCACCGACGGAGAAAAACTGTTTTTT	CASTDGEKLFF
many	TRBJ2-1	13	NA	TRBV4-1	TGCGCCAGCAGCCCTAAAAACGACAATGAGCAGTTCTTC	CASSPKNDNEQFF
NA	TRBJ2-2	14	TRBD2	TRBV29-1	TGCAGCGTGGCGAGACTAGCGGGAGCCGGGGAGCTGTTTTTT	CSVARLAGAGELFF
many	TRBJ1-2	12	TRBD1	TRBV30	TGTGCCTGCCGGACAGGGAATTTTGGCTACACCTTC	CACRTGNFGYTF
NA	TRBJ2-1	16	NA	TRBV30	TGTGCCTGGAGTCCAACCCTCGGGACACCTTACAATGAGCAGTTCTTC	CAWSPTLGTPYNEQFF
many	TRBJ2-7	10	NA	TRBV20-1	TGCAGTGCTAGTGGGAACGAGCAGTACTTC	CSASGNEQYF
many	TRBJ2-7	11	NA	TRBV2	TGTGCCAGCAGTGAGGCGGACGAGCAGTACTTC	CASSEADEQYF
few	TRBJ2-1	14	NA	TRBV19	TGTGCCAGTAGTTTGTCTAGCTTCTACAATGAGCAGTTCTTC	CASSLSSFYNEQFF